The 26 T cell receptor beta chains below all came from one sample that was sequenced in a study of radiation and T cells in renal cell carcinoma. Libraries were prepared by immunoSEQ multiplex PCR; TCRdb keeps only in-frame clonotypes and omits some of them. Altogether some 140,000 clones are present, approximately 91% being singletons, with the ten largest covering 12%. Time point here: baseline pretreatment blood. Regarding treatment: 15 Gy SBRT to primary tumor, nephrectomy 4 weeks later. The source was blood, collected from a patient whose treatment included radiotherapy and nephrectomy. Receptors originate from a woman in her forties or fifties with renal cell carcinoma.

This chain joins TRBV4-2 and TRBJ1-5, with D possibly being TRBD1 (5 bases). The CDR3 has 13 residues. Germline V gene lookup returns CDR1 LGHNA and CDR2 YNFKEQ. Trimming took 6 bases from V and 4 from J, leaving 10 bases between them. CDR3 DNA sequence: TGTGCCAGCAGTGACAGACTAAATCAGCCCCAGCATTTT. Protein product: CASSDRLNQPQHF.

This chain links TRBV6-1 with TRBJ2-4, with 10 positions matching TRBD2. V shed 3 bases and J 7 bases; nucleotides not matched to a gene: 9. Per germline, CDR1 MNHNS and CDR2 SASEGT. CDR3 length: 16 residues. CDR3 coding DNA: TGTGCCAGCAGTGATCTAGCGGGGGTGGGAGGGAACATTCAGTACTTC. Its protein product is CASSDLAGVGGNIQYF.

The rearrangement joins TRBV11-3 to TRBJ1-5; D gene uncertain. Per germline, CDR1 SGHNT and CDR2 YENEEA. This CDR3 is 14 amino acids long. The ends were cut back, 5 bases at V and 4 bases at J, with 12 bases in the middle. The CDR3: CASSDNNSNQPQHF. The CDR3 coding sequence is TGTGCCAGCAGCGATAACAACTCGAATCAGCCCCAGCATTTT.

J is TRBJ2-7 and V is TRBV2; a possible D gene is TRBD2 (5 bases). Germline V gene data show CDR1 as SNHLY and CDR2 as FYNNEI. The CDR3 spans 14 residues. V was pared by 2 bases and J by 3 bases, with 11 bases between. CDR3 in DNA: TGTGCCAGCAGTGAACGTAGGGAGAGCTACGAGCAGTACTTC. Translated, it gives CASSERRESYEQYF.

The chain combines TRBV6-5 with TRBJ1-2, with D maybe TRBD1 (5 bases). With 0 bases removed from V and 4 bases from J, the gap between germline ends came to 9 bases. The CDR3 sequence is 14 residues long. CDR1 is MNHEY and CDR2 is SVGAGI in the germline V gene. The CDR3 nucleotides read TGTGCCAGCAGTTACTCCGGACAAATCTATGGCTACACCTTC. Protein: CASSYSGQIYGYTF.

The chain links TRBV6-1 to TRBJ1-2; no clear D gene. The germline V gene has CDR1 MNHNS and CDR2 SASEGT. There are 13 residues in the CDR3. V shed 1 base and J shed 8 bases, with 11 bases lying between them. CDR3 bases: TGTGCCAGCAGTGAAGAATATGGGATCGGCTACACCTTC. This codes for CASSEEYGIGYTF.

V is TRBV6-1 and J is TRBJ1-1; D not certain. With 6 bases removed from V and 6 bases from J, the gap between germline ends came to 11 bases. There are 12 residues in the CDR3. Germline CDR1 and CDR2: MNHNS and SASEGT. CDR3 protein: CASRAQRAEAFF. CDR3 coding DNA: TGTGCCAGCAGGGCCCAGAGGGCTGAAGCTTTCTTT.

J is TRBJ1-5 and V is TRBV6-5, with D perhaps TRBD1 (5 bases). Trimming took off 5 bases at V and 0 bases at J, with 11 bases between the two ends. The CDR3 totals 15 residues. Germline CDR1 reads MNHEY; CDR2 reads SVGAGI. The CDR3 protein is CASSLDRDSNQPQHF. The CDR3 nucleotides are TGTGCCAGCAGTCTCGACAGAGATAGCAATCAGCCCCAGCATTTT.

The chain uses TRBV7-9 and TRBJ1-4; D unclear. The germline CDR1 and CDR2 sequences are SEHNR and FQNEAQ (reference sequence). Trimming removed 0 bases at V and 7 bases at J, with 3 bases between. The CDR3 runs 12 residues. CDR3 sequence: CASSLAAEKLFF. The DNA of the CDR3 is TGTGCCAGCAGCTTAGCTGCTGAAAAACTGTTTTTT. The variable domain in full, completed from reference TRBV7-9 and TRBJ1-4, reads DTGVSQNPRHKITKRGQNVTFRCDPISEHNRLYWYRQTLGQGPEFLTYFQNEAQLEKSRLLSDRFSAERPKGSFSTLEIQRTEQGDSAMYLCASSLAAEKLFFGSGTQLSVL.

The chain uses TRBV6-4 and TRBJ2-1; possible D gene TRBD1, 5 bases. Germline V gene sequence: CDR1 MRHNA, CDR2 SNTAGT. The CDR3 loop spans 13 amino acids. Trimming stripped 0 bases from V and 14 bases from J, with 14 bases between. CDR3 protein: CASSDSTRTRKFF. CDR3 DNA sequence: TGTGCCAGCAGTGACTCGACGAGGACACGGAAGTTCTTC.

The rearrangement uses TRBV9 and TRBJ1-6; tentatively, D is TRBD1 (6 bases). V lost 2 bases, J lost 10 bases, and 13 bases lay in between. CDR1 is SGDLS and CDR2 is YYNGEE in the germline V gene. The CDR3 is 14 amino acids. The DNA of the CDR3 is TGTGCCAGCAGCGTGGACCATCAGGGGTCACCCCTCCACTTT. Translated, it gives CASSVDHQGSPLHF.

The chain links TRBV5-1 to TRBJ2-7; 11 nucleotides align to TRBD1. This CDR3 contains 14 residues. The germline V gene has CDR1 SGHRS and CDR2 YFSETQ. The V and J ends lost 2 bases and 6 bases, in that order; junction bases with no gene match: 4. This chain's CDR3 is CASSFGQGAGEQYF. The CDR3 DNA reads TGCGCCAGCAGCTTTGGACAGGGGGCCGGCGAGCAGTACTTC. The full variable domain, its missing parts supplied by reference TRBV5-1 and TRBJ2-7, is KAGVTQTPRYLIKTRGQQVTLSCSPISGHRSVSWYQQTPGQGLQFLFEYFSETQRNKGNFPGRFSGRQFSNSRSEMNVSTLELGDSALYLCASSFGQGAGEQYFGPGTRLTVT.

This clone was observed once. The rearrangement uses TRBV25-1 and TRBJ1-1; D perhaps matches TRBD1 (6 bases). V shed 7 bases and J shed 2 bases, with 17 bases lying between them. Germline V gives CDR1 MGHDK, CDR2 SYGVNS. There are 15 residues in the CDR3. The CDR3, as DNA: TGTGCCAGCACCCCCTCGTCGGGGGCAAACACTGAAGCTTTCTTT. Its protein is CASTPSSGANTEAFF.

The chain is built from TRBV6-4 and TRBJ2-2; D call uncertain. From germline, CDR1 is MRHNA and CDR2 SNTAGT. Trimming left V 5 bases short and J 0 bases short, with 7 bases between. This CDR3 is 14 amino acids long. The CDR3, as DNA: TGTGCCAGCAGTCTGCAGACGAACACCGGGGAGCTGTTTTTT. The encoded protein is CASSLQTNTGELFF.

The V call is TRBV7-2, the J call TRBJ1-5, with a tentative D call TRBD1 (6 bases). This CDR3 is built from 15 residues. Germline V lookup: CDR1 SGHTA, CDR2 FQGNSA. Trimming removed 2 bases at V and 1 base at J, with 9 bases between. DNA of the CDR3: TGTGCCAGCAGCTTACAGGGGCAAAGCAATCAGCCCCAGCATTTT. The encoded protein is CASSLQGQSNQPQHF.

This clone came up a few times. The chain links TRBV7-2 to TRBJ1-6; D ambiguous. Germline-derived CDR1 and CDR2 are SGHTA and FQGNSA. The CDR3 extends over 12 amino acids. Trimming took 2 bases from V and 9 from J, leaving 5 bases between them. The CDR3 DNA reads TGTGCCAGCAGCTTATCTTTTTCACCCCTCCACTTT. It is translated as CASSLSFSPLHF.

The chain carries TRBV18 and TRBJ2-3; D not certain. Per the germline V gene, CDR1 is KGHSH and CDR2 is LQKENI. Trimming left V 0 bases short and J 2 bases short, with 6 bases between. The CDR3 length is 14 residues. The CDR3 here is CASSPPVLTDTQYF. The CDR3 DNA is TGTGCCAGCTCACCACCCGTACTCACAGATACGCAGTATTTT.

This clone appeared once. In DNA form, the CDR3 reads TGCGCCAGCAGCTTGGGTGAATTGAGCACCGGGGAGCTGTTTTTT. Protein product: CASSLGELSTGELFF. V is TRBV5-1 and J is TRBJ2-2, with unresolved D. The CDR3 is 15 residues long. Trimming took 0 bases from V and 4 from J, leaving 10 bases between them. Per the germline V gene, CDR1 is SGHRS and CDR2 is YFSETQ.

The chain employs TRBV2 and TRBJ2-1; D unclear. CDR1 SNHLY and CDR2 FYNNEI come from the germline V gene. The CDR3 is made up of 12 amino acids. Trimming stripped 3 bases from V and 8 bases from J, with 8 bases between. CDR3 nucleotides: TGTGCCAGCAGTGACCCTGCGGATGAGCAGTTCTTC. Its translation is CASSDPADEQFF.

The genes are TRBV19 and TRBJ1-1; tentative D call: TRBD1 (5 bases). Trimming cost V 0 bases and J 7 bases, with 15 bases left between them. Germline CDR1 and CDR2: LNHDA and SQIVND (reference sequence). This CDR3 comprises 15 residues. The DNA for the CDR3 is TGTGCCAGTAGTATAGATGGCGCACTGGGGGTTGAAGCTTTCTTT. Protein product: CASSIDGALGVEAFF.

The chain carries TRBV4-1 and TRBJ2-1; D remains unclear. The V gene's germline CDR1 is MGHRA and CDR2 YSYEKL. CDR3 size: 12 residues. Trimming took 0 bases from V and 6 from J, leaving 3 bases between them. CDR3 nucleotides: TGCGCCAGCAGCCAAGAGGGCAATGAGCAGTTCTTC. Amino acid sequence: CASSQEGNEQFF.

This clone has just one count. The chain links TRBV2 to TRBJ1-2, with a possible D match to TRBD1 (6 bases). V shed 8 bases and J shed 2 bases, with 12 bases lying between them. The germline V gene encodes CDR1 SNHLY and CDR2 FYNNEI. The CDR3 covers 13 residues. The CDR3 spells CASRGALNYGYTF. CDR3 bases: TGTGCCAGCCGGGGGGCCTTAAACTATGGCTACACCTTC. Full variable domain (outside the CDR3, taken from reference TRBV2 and TRBJ1-2): EPEVTQTPSHQVTQMGQEVILRCVPISNHLYFYWYRQILGQKVEFLVSFYNNEISEKSEIFDDQFSVERPDGSNFTLKIRSTKLEDSAMYFCASRGALNYGYTFGSGTRLTVV.

This clone was observed a single time. The chain combines TRBV30 with TRBJ2-7; 7 bases fit TRBD2. This CDR3 has 13 residues. The germline V gene encodes CDR1 GTSNPN and CDR2 SVGIG (reference sequence). V trimming: 0 bases; J trimming: 6 bases; junction bases outside the gene matches: 5. CDR3 sequence reads: CAWSVRLAGEQYF. The CDR3 coding sequence is TGTGCCTGGAGTGTCCGACTAGCAGGCGAGCAGTACTTC.

The rearrangement uses TRBV19 and TRBJ2-3; 9 bases line up with TRBD2. The CDR3 spans 16 residues. Germline V gene data show CDR1 as LNHDA and CDR2 as SQIVND (reference sequence). The ends lost 5 bases at V and 3 bases at J; junction bases unmatched: 9. Here the CDR3 reads CASSPLAGQRTDTQYF. In nucleotides, the CDR3 is TGTGCCAGTAGTCCTCTAGCGGGACAACGTACAGATACGCAGTATTTT.

The gene calls are TRBV5-1 and TRBJ2-3; D gene unclear. The CDR3 length is 15 residues. V gave up 6 bases and J gave up 2 bases, with 16 bases separating them. CDR1 and CDR2 from the germline V gene are SGHRS and YFSETQ. CDR3 sequence reads: CASNLSGGDTDTQYF. Here the CDR3 DNA reads TGCGCCAGCAACCTCTCAGGCGGCGACACAGATACGCAGTATTTT. Full variable domain (outside the CDR3, taken from reference TRBV5-1 and TRBJ2-3): KAGVTQTPRYLIKTRGQQVTLSCSPISGHRSVSWYQQTPGQGLQFLFEYFSETQRNKGNFPGRFSGRQFSNSRSEMNVSTLELGDSALYLCASNLSGGDTDTQYFGPGTRLTVL.

This clone was counted once. The chain employs TRBV7-9 and TRBJ2-5; D ambiguous. In germline, CDR1 is SEHNR, CDR2 FQNEAQ (reference sequence). Trimming cost V 5 bases and J 5 bases, with 15 bases left between them. The CDR3 length is 14 residues. CDR3 residues: CASSQPMGMETQYF. In DNA, the CDR3 is TGTGCCAGCAGCCAACCAATGGGGATGGAGACCCAGTACTTC. The variable domain in full, with the rest retrieved from reference TRBV7-9 and TRBJ2-5, is DTGVSQNPRHKITKRGQNVTFRCDPISEHNRLYWYRQTLGQGPEFLTYFQNEAQLEKSRLLSDRFSAERPKGSFSTLEIQRTEQGDSAMYLCASSQPMGMETQYFGPGTRLLVL.